Below, 10 T cell receptor beta chains from the same sample are listed, as sequenced in a study of T cell clones after liver transplantation. The data were produced by immunoSEQ multiplex PCR, yet TCRdb's version contains in-frame clones alone and is incomplete. The data show 55,000 to 75,000 clones, less than 85% seen once. This specimen was CD4+ T cells from blood, taken at the approximately 15-month timepoint. The source is a human patient who received a liver transplant. The T cells may come from the graft donor.

The chain has TRBV28 and TRBJ1-1, with no clear D. This CDR3 is 14 amino acids long. V lost 5 bases and J lost 4, with 14 bases in between. CDR1 is MDHEN, CDR2 SYDVKM, per germline. CDR3 amino acids: CASSPPSLGTEAFF. CDR3 nucleotide sequence: TGTGCCAGCAGTCCCCCCAGTCTGGGCACTGAAGCTTTCTTT.

This chain uses TRBV10-3 with TRBJ2-3; 9 nucleotides align to TRBD2. Per the germline V gene, CDR1 is ENHRY and CDR2 is SYGVKD. The CDR3 has 14 residues. V shed 6 bases, J shed 3 bases, and the junction held 4 bases outside the gene matches. The CDR3 sequence: CAISGSGGTDTQYF. In DNA, the CDR3 is TGTGCCATCAGCGGTAGCGGGGGAACAGATACGCAGTATTTT.

The chain joins TRBV5-4 to TRBJ2-2; 9 positions match TRBD1. The CDR3 runs to 19 residues. V dropped 0 bases and J dropped 6; count of bases not matched to a gene: 15. Germline CDR1 is SGHNT and CDR2 is YYREEE (reference sequence). The CDR3 protein is CASSLGPNPGQGRSGELFF. In DNA, the CDR3 is TGTGCCAGCAGCTTGGGGCCCAACCCGGGACAGGGAAGATCCGGGGAGCTGTTTTTT. Supplemented by reference TRBV5-4 and TRBJ2-2, the full variable domain reads ETGVTQSPTHLIKTRGQQVTLRCSSQSGHNTVSWYQQALGQGPQFIFQYYREEENGRGNFPPRFSGLQFPNYSSELNVNALELDDSALYLCASSLGPNPGQGRSGELFFGEGSRLTVL.

The chain carries TRBV7-9 and TRBJ2-3; 7 bases line up with TRBD1. V was pared by 3 bases and J by 1 base, with 1 base of the junction left unmatched. Germline V lookup: CDR1 SEHNR, CDR2 FQNEAQ (reference sequence). This CDR3 has 14 amino acids. CDR3 region: CASSFGTGTDTQYF. CDR3 bases: TGTGCCAGCAGCTTTGGGACAGGCACAGATACGCAGTATTTT.

This clone was seen once. This rearrangement joins TRBV4-1 to TRBJ2-2; TRBD1 agrees at 7 bases. The germline V gene encodes CDR1 MGHRA and CDR2 YSYEKL. V dropped 4 bases and J dropped 4; count of bases not matched to a gene: 6. This CDR3 comprises 15 residues. The CDR3 DNA follows: TGCGCCAGCAGCCTCCATGCAGGGGGCACCGGGGAGCTGTTTTTT. It codes for CASSLHAGGTGELFF.

The rearrangement links TRBV9 to TRBJ2-2, with TRBD1 matching over 10 bases. Germline lookup yields CDR1 SGDLS and CDR2 YYNGEE. J lost 4 bases, V lost 4 bases, and 4 bases had no gene match. The CDR3 covers 15 residues. For the CDR3, the DNA is TGTGCCAGCAGCCCCCGGACAGGGGGCACCGGGGAGCTGTTTTTT. Its translation: CASSPRTGGTGELFF. The whole variable domain, filled in from reference TRBV9 and TRBJ2-2, reads DSGVTQTPKHLITATGQRVTLRCSPRSGDLSVYWYQQSLDQGLQFLIQYYNGEERAKGNILERFSAQQFPDLHSELNLSSLELGDSALYFCASSPRTGGTGELFFGEGSRLTVL.

This clone was seen a few times. The chain is built from TRBV6-5 and TRBJ2-1, with 12 bases that match TRBD2. V shed 5 bases and J 10 bases; nucleotides not matched to a gene: 9. The CDR3 extends over 15 amino acids. Germline-derived CDR1 and CDR2 are MNHEY and SVGAGI. The CDR3 reads CASSLLAGGQGEQFF. CDR3 DNA sequence: TGTGCCAGCAGTCTTCTAGCGGGGGGGCAAGGCGAGCAGTTCTTC.

This chain connects TRBV5-1 to TRBJ2-1, with TRBD2 identical over 8 bases. There are 14 residues in the CDR3. Germline CDR1 and CDR2: SGHRS and YFSETQ. V gave up 2 bases and J gave up 6 bases; unmatched junction bases: 4. The chain's CDR3 is CASSFGTRSNEQFF. The CDR3 DNA follows: TGCGCCAGCAGCTTCGGGACTAGGTCCAATGAGCAGTTCTTC. Full variable domain (outside the CDR3, taken from reference TRBV5-1 and TRBJ2-1): KAGVTQTPRYLIKTRGQQVTLSCSPISGHRSVSWYQQTPGQGLQFLFEYFSETQRNKGNFPGRFSGRQFSNSRSEMNVSTLELGDSALYLCASSFGTRSNEQFFGPGTRLTVL.

Regarding this clone: Other nucleotide sequences from this sample produce the same CDR3. The gene calls are TRBV7-9 and TRBJ2-5; D is uncertain. Trimming left V 4 bases short and J 5 bases short, with 5 bases between. Germline values: CDR1 SEHNR, CDR2 FQNEAQ (reference sequence). The CDR3 loop spans 11 amino acids. The CDR3 DNA reads TGTGCCAGCAGCTCTGGGGAGACCCAGTACTTC. It encodes CASSSGETQYF.

This chain connects TRBV5-6 to TRBJ2-1; D is unresolved. Germline-derived CDR1 and CDR2 are SGHDT and YYEEEE. V shed 1 base and J shed 3 bases, with 14 bases lying between them. The CDR3 covers 16 residues. The CDR3 loop reads CASSLYYRADYNEQFF. CDR3 coding DNA: TGTGCCAGCAGCTTGTATTACCGGGCGGACTACAATGAGCAGTTCTTC.